The clone carrying this TCR beta chain was counted many times. The antigen is not known. This sample is drawn from a study of T-cell reconstitution after alpha-beta-depleted transplantation in children. Study-level points and caveats: In some patients, recipient T cells and intrathymic progenitors surviving conditioning explained high day-60 diversity. The study reportedly traced alpha-beta T cells about two months after transplant to several hundred expanded graft clones. T-cell counts and diversity at one year following transplant were attributed mainly to newly produced T cells.

Looked up from germline, CDR1 is SEHNR and CDR2 is FQNEAQ (reference sequence). The V and J ends lost 3 bases and 5 bases respectively, with 13 bases between them. The CDR3 is 15 amino acids. A library of TCRbeta sequences, prepared with unique molecular identifiers, was generated. TCRdb re-derived calls from the PCR reads in MiXCR, one entry per CDR3 protein. The table records over 150,000 distinct CDR3 sequences, approximately 6% of them present only once. This rearrangement joins TRBV7-9 to TRBJ2-2; a weak D match, TRBD2 (6 bases). This sequence originates from a girl under three years old with combined immunodeficiency, due to receive a stem cell transplant. Sample: PBMCs, taken before TCRalphabeta/CD19-depleted stem cell transplant. The CDR3 DNA sequence: TGTGCCAGCAGCTTGCCGGGAGTGGATACCGGGGAGCTGTTTTTT. This translates into CASSLPGVDTGELFF.